These 27 T cell receptor beta chains share one sample of origin, sequenced in a study of T cell responses to AZD1222 COVID-19 vaccine. Assay used: immunoSEQ multiplex PCR; TCRdb lists only in-frame clones, some missing. Among some 140,000 clones listed, around 93% were seen once. This material consisted of peripheral blood, taken on day 0 of AZD1222 vaccination. The receptors come from an adult in good health.

This sequence joins TRBV11-2 and TRBJ2-5; 10 bases align to TRBD2. V trimming: 5 bases; J trimming: 5 bases; junction bases outside the gene matches: 2. The CDR3 loop spans 13 amino acids. From germline, CDR1 is SGHAT and CDR2 FQNNGV. The CDR3 DNA reads as TGTGCCAGCAGCCTAGCGGGGGCGGAGACCCAGTACTTC. Protein sequence: CASSLAGAETQYF.

The J gene is TRBJ2-2, the V gene TRBV28; perhaps TRBD1 as D (6 bases). CDR3 length equals 12 residues. Trimming took off 7 bases at V and 7 bases at J, with 10 bases between the two ends. Germline values: CDR1 MDHEN, CDR2 SYDVKM. The CDR3 loop is CASTRGGGELFF. The CDR3 nucleotides are TGTGCCAGCACCCGAGGGGGCGGGGAGCTGTTTTTT.

The chain has TRBV24-1 and TRBJ2-5; D gene ambiguous. CDR1 and CDR2 (germline): KGHDR, SFDVKD. The ends were cut back, 5 bases at V and 1 base at J, with 7 bases in the middle. The length of the CDR3 is 13 residues. The CDR3 region has the DNA TGTGCCACCAGTGTGCCCTTCCAAGAGACCCAGTACTTC. Amino acids: CATSVPFQETQYF.

The V gene is TRBV11-3, the J gene TRBJ2-1, with D possibly called TRBD1 or TRBD2 (6 bases each). Trimming removed 1 base at V and 8 bases at J, with 15 bases between. This CDR3 comprises 15 residues. CDR1 and CDR2 (germline): SGHNT, YENEEA. DNA for the CDR3: TGTGCCAGCAGCTTAGCGGAGCGGGCAGGGGATGAGCAGTTCTTC. This encodes CASSLAERAGDEQFF.

The chain links TRBV6-5 to TRBJ2-4, with D maybe TRBD2 (6 bases). The CDR3 covers 15 residues. The ends were cut back, 1 base at V and 7 bases at J, with 14 bases in the middle. From germline, CDR1 is MNHEY and CDR2 SVGAGI. The CDR3 spells CASSYWGGEANIQYF. CDR3 DNA sequence: TGTGCCAGCAGTTACTGGGGAGGTGAGGCGAACATTCAGTACTTC.

The genes are TRBV11-2 and TRBJ1-6; perhaps TRBD1 as D (6 bases). V dropped 3 bases and J dropped 9 bases, with 18 bases sitting between them. Germline assignment: CDR1 SGHAT and CDR2 FQNNGV. This CDR3 has 16 residues. CDR3: CASSLGAAGGVSPLHF. The CDR3 nucleotides are TGTGCCAGCAGCTTGGGGGCCGCTGGTGGGGTTTCACCCCTCCACTTT.

This rearrangement joins TRBV7-9 to TRBJ1-1; D is uncertain. This CDR3 is 13 amino acids long. Between the trimmed V and J ends, which lost 1 base and 4 bases, there was a span of 7 bases. Germline-derived CDR1 and CDR2 are SEHNR and FQNEAQ (reference sequence). For the CDR3, the DNA is TGTGCCAGCAGCTTAGAACGGGTCACTGAAGCTTTCTTT. This encodes CASSLERVTEAFF.

This chain links TRBV5-1 with TRBJ1-5; D is perhaps TRBD1 (5 bases). The V gene lost 1 base and the J gene lost 10 bases, with 9 bases spanning the gap. Germline-derived CDR1 and CDR2 are SGHRS and YFSETQ. This CDR3 is 12 amino acids long. The CDR3 spells CASSLPDSPQHF. CDR3 bases: TGCGCCAGCAGCTTGCCTGACAGTCCCCAGCATTTT.

The chain links TRBV10-1 to TRBJ1-1; no firm D call. Trimming stripped 0 bases from V and 10 bases from J, with 18 bases between. The CDR3 length is 15 residues. CDR1 is WNHNN and CDR2 is SYGVQD in the germline V gene (reference sequence). Here the CDR3 reads CASSESKGTTAPAFF. CDR3 nucleotide sequence: TGCGCCAGCAGTGAGTCGAAGGGCACCACGGCGCCAGCTTTCTTT.

The chain combines TRBV28 with TRBJ2-5; 15 positions agree with TRBD2. Unmatched junction bases numbered 2, after V lost 2 bases and J lost 4 bases. In germline, CDR1 is MDHEN, CDR2 SYDVKM. This CDR3 spans 16 amino acids. CDR3 protein: CASSLGLAGGRETQYF. The CDR3 nucleotides are TGTGCCAGCAGTTTAGGACTAGCGGGAGGGCGAGAGACCCAGTACTTC.

The rearrangement uses TRBV12-5 and TRBJ1-1; tentatively, D is TRBD1 (5 bases). This CDR3 has 14 amino acids. Trimming took 5 bases from V and 4 from J, leaving 14 bases between them. Germline V gene lookup returns CDR1 LGHNT and CDR2 FRNRAP. The CDR3 coding sequence is TGTGCTAGTGGTCCCTTGGGGGGGATCACTGAAGCTTTCTTT. Its translation is CASGPLGGITEAFF.

V is TRBV5-7 and J is TRBJ1-2, with unresolved D. Being an ORF, TRBV5-7 has a function that is uncertain. The CDR3 is made up of 15 amino acids. Trimming took 10 bases from V and 0 from J, leaving 19 bases between them. Here the CDR3 reads CALVPRHHPNYGYTF. For the CDR3, the DNA is TGTGCCCTTGTTCCGAGACACCACCCTAACTATGGCTACACCTTC.

This clone is classed as medium-sized. The chain couples TRBV3-1 (or the pseudogene TRBV3-2) to TRBJ1-2, with TRBD1 identical over 7 bases. Germline assignment: CDR1 LGHDT and CDR2 YNNKEL (reference sequence). With V trimmed by 4 bases and J by 0 bases, 5 bases remained unmatched. The CDR3 has 15 amino acids. CDR3 nucleotide sequence: TGTGCCAGCAGCCGTGGGACAGTTTCTAACTATGGCTACACCTTC. Residues: CASSRGTVSNYGYTF.

The chain combines TRBV5-1 with TRBJ1-1, with 7 positions matching TRBD1. Germline CDR1 and CDR2: SGHRS and YFSETQ. With 4 bases clipped from V and 10 bases from J, the junction kept 4 bases outside the gene matches. The CDR3 has 11 residues. The CDR3 DNA sequence: TGCGCCAGCAGCAACAGGGGTATAGCTTTCTTT. Amino acids: CASSNRGIAFF.

This chain joins TRBV5-6 and TRBJ1-3, with D unclear. V was trimmed by 0 bases and J by 0 bases, leaving 1 base between them. The CDR3 sequence is 13 residues long. Per the germline V gene, CDR1 is SGHDT and CDR2 is YYEEEE. The CDR3: CASSLGSGNTIYF. The CDR3 DNA reads as TGTGCCAGCAGCTTGGGCTCTGGAAACACCATATATTTT.

The rearrangement links TRBV11-2 to TRBJ2-2; D is ambiguous. The CDR3 sequence is 13 residues long. Trimming cost V 3 bases and J 4 bases, with 6 bases left between them. Germline V gives CDR1 SGHAT, CDR2 FQNNGV. The CDR3 coding sequence is TGTGCCAGCAGCTTTAAAGGCACCGGGGAGCTGTTTTTT. It codes for CASSFKGTGELFF.

The chain uses TRBV28 and TRBJ2-7, with a weak D call TRBD2 (6 bases). The germline V and J ends were trimmed by 3 bases and 1 base, with 16 bases remaining between them. In germline, CDR1 is MDHEN, CDR2 SYDVKM. This CDR3 has 16 amino acids. Here the CDR3 DNA reads TGTGCCAGCAGTTTGTCACTAGCAGCTTTATCCTACGAGCAGTACTTC. It codes for CASSLSLAALSYEQYF.

The chain carries TRBV5-4 and TRBJ2-7; D is perhaps TRBD2 (5 bases). V was pared by 2 bases and J by 6 bases, with 15 bases between. The germline V gene encodes CDR1 SGHNT and CDR2 YYREEE (reference sequence). The CDR3 is 14 amino acids. CDR3 sequence reads: CASSFRGSAGEQYF. CDR3 sequence (DNA): TGTGCCAGCAGCTTTCGAGGGAGTGCCGGCGAGCAGTACTTC.

The chain links TRBV9 to TRBJ1-5, with D hard to call. Per germline, CDR1 SGDLS and CDR2 YYNGEE. V was clipped by 0 bases and J by 8 bases, with 12 bases between them. The CDR3 spans 14 residues. The CDR3 DNA reads as TGTGCCAGCAGCGTAGGGGCCGGTGCCAAGCCCCAGCATTTT. Its translation: CASSVGAGAKPQHF.

V usage is TRBV6-5 and J usage is TRBJ1-6; maybe TRBD1 (6 bases). This CDR3 has 13 residues. Germline V gives CDR1 MNHEY, CDR2 SVGAGI. With 8 bases removed from V and 7 bases from J, the gap between germline ends came to 12 bases. CDR3 DNA: TGTGCCAGCCTGGGACATCAAAATTCACCCCTCCACTTT. Protein sequence: CASLGHQNSPLHF.

The rearrangement joins TRBV9 to TRBJ1-6; D gene unclear. Between the trimmed V and J ends, which lost 3 bases and 4 bases, there was a span of 5 bases. CDR3 length equals 13 residues. The germline CDR1 and CDR2 sequences are SGDLS and YYNGEE. CDR3 loop: CASSAQYNSPLHF. The CDR3 DNA reads as TGTGCCAGCAGCGCCCAATATAATTCACCCCTCCACTTT.

The rearrangement uses TRBV7-9 and TRBJ1-5, with D uncertain. The V and J ends lost 3 bases and 0 bases respectively, with 6 bases between them. The CDR3 contains 14 residues. CDR1 and CDR2 from the germline V gene are SEHNR and FQNEAQ (reference sequence). The CDR3 coding sequence is TGTGCCAGCAGCTTGTCTTTTAGCAATCAGCCCCAGCATTTT. Translating gives CASSLSFSNQPQHF.

This clone was seen only once. The chain recombines TRBV27 with TRBJ2-1, with D perhaps matching TRBD2 (6 bases). The CDR3 spans 17 residues. V was clipped by 3 bases and J by 3 bases, with 18 bases between them. Germline CDR1 MNHEY, CDR2 SMNVEV (reference sequence). CDR3 coding DNA: TGTGCCAGCAGTTTGTTTTCGGGAGACAGCCGCTACAATGAGCAGTTCTTC. It codes for CASSLFSGDSRYNEQFF.

The V gene is TRBV7-8, the J gene TRBJ2-1; no definite D call. The CDR3 length is 16 residues. CDR1 is SGHVS, CDR2 FQNEAQ, per germline. Trimming took 2 bases from V and 2 from J, leaving 13 bases between them. The CDR3 region is CASSLTNAATYNEQFF. CDR3 bases: TGTGCCAGCAGCTTAACGAACGCGGCGACCTACAATGAGCAGTTCTTC.

The CDR3 protein is CASSPLVGVAGNTIYF. CDR3 nucleotides: TGTGCCAGCAGCCCTCTTGTGGGGGTCGCTGGAAACACCATATATTTT. The V and J genes are TRBV7-2 and TRBJ1-3, with a weak D call TRBD1 (5 bases). Trimming pared 5 bases from V and 2 bases from J, leaving 16 bases between. Germline loops: CDR1 SGHTA, CDR2 FQGNSA. The CDR3 loop spans 16 amino acids.

The J gene is TRBJ2-5, the V gene TRBV15, with 9 bases lining up with TRBD1. Germline loops: CDR1 LNHNV, CDR2 YYDKDF (reference sequence). Trimming cost V 1 base and J 2 bases; bases outside gene matches: 5. The CDR3 totals 16 residues. The CDR3 DNA is TGTGCCACCAGCAGAGTCGACAGGGGGGCTCAAGAGACCCAGTACTTC. It yields the protein CATSRVDRGAQETQYF. Using reference TRBV15 and TRBJ2-5 for the parts outside the CDR3, the full variable domain is DAMVIQNPRYQVTQFGKPVTLSCSQTLNHNVMYWYQQKSSQAPKLLFHYYDKDFNNEADTPDNFQSRRPNTSFCFLDIRSPGLGDTAMYLCATSRVDRGAQETQYFGPGTRLLVL.

The J gene is TRBJ2-7, the V gene TRBV30; D remains unclear. The CDR3 totals 13 residues. CDR1 GTSNPN and CDR2 SVGIG come from the germline V gene (reference sequence). V was trimmed by 0 bases and J by 3 bases, leaving 9 bases between them. Here the CDR3 DNA reads TGTGCCTGGAGTGTAGGTCTAAACTACGAGCAGTACTTC. It yields the protein CAWSVGLNYEQYF.